The 14 T cell receptor beta chains reported below all come from one sample, sequenced in a study of early stage breast cancer tumors. The data were produced by immunoSEQ multiplex PCR, yet TCRdb's version contains in-frame clones alone and is incomplete. This table holds more than 55,000 clones, roughly 80% found once. Sequencing was performed on blood. The source is a person aged 30 to 39 with breast cancer.

V is TRBV9 and J is TRBJ1-6; no firm D call. CDR1 is SGDLS and CDR2 is YYNGEE in the germline V gene. Deletions cut 2 bases from V and 7 bases from J, with 7 bases between. This CDR3 has 13 amino acids. The CDR3 DNA sequence: TGTGCCAGCAGCGTTTCCGTCAATTCACCCCTCCACTTT. It translates to CASSVSVNSPLHF. The complete variable domain, with remaining parts taken from reference TRBV9 and TRBJ1-6, reads DSGVTQTPKHLITATGQRVTLRCSPRSGDLSVYWYQQSLDQGLQFLIQYYNGEERAKGNILERFSAQQFPDLHSELNLSSLELGDSALYFCASSVSVNSPLHFGNGTRLTVT.

The V call is TRBV12-5, the J call TRBJ1-5; D is ambiguous. V shed 2 bases and J shed 4 bases, with 3 bases lying between them. CDR1 LGHNT and CDR2 FRNRAP come from the germline V gene. CDR3 length equals 12 residues. Written as DNA, the CDR3 is TGTGCTAGTGGTTTGATGAATCAGCCCCAGCATTTT. As protein: CASGLMNQPQHF. Full variable domain (remainder filled in from reference TRBV12-5 and TRBJ1-5): DARVTQTPRHKVTEMGQEVTMRCQPILGHNTVFWYRQTMMQGLELLAYFRNRAPLDDSGMPKDRFSAEMPDATLATLKIQPSEPRDSAVYFCASGLMNQPQHFGDGTRLSIL.

The chain couples TRBV19 to TRBJ2-7, with 8 bases matching TRBD2. The CDR3 has 15 residues. J was trimmed by 1 base and V by 6 bases; bases with no gene match: 8. Germline V gene lookup returns CDR1 LNHDA and CDR2 SQIVND (reference sequence). The CDR3 region is CASSQLADRSYEQYF. As DNA, the CDR3 is TGTGCCAGTAGCCAACTAGCGGACCGATCCTACGAGCAGTACTTC.

The chain links TRBV6-1 to TRBJ1-5, with 8 bases matching TRBD1. The ends lost 4 bases at V and 4 bases at J; junction bases unmatched: 3. CDR3 length equals 14 residues. Per the germline V gene, CDR1 is MNHNS and CDR2 is SASEGT. The chain's CDR3 is CASSVRTGNQPQHF. In DNA, the CDR3 is TGTGCCAGCAGTGTTAGGACAGGGAATCAGCCCCAGCATTTT.

The chain links TRBV7-8 to TRBJ2-7; 9 positions match TRBD2. CDR3 length: 15 amino acids. V lost 5 bases and J lost 2; bases outside the gene matches: 7. Germline V gives CDR1 SGHVS, CDR2 FQNEAQ. CDR3 nucleotide sequence: TGTGCCAGCAGCGTTCGTAGCGGGAGACCCTACGAGCAGTACTTC. The encoded protein is CASSVRSGRPYEQYF.

The chain has TRBV10-1 and TRBJ2-3; D possibly matches TRBD1 or TRBD2 (5 bases each). Germline CDR1 and CDR2: WNHNN and SYGVQD (reference sequence). The CDR3 covers 14 residues. Trimming cost V 4 bases and J 6 bases, with 14 bases left between them. Written as DNA, the CDR3 is TGCGCCAGCAGTGGGGACCCCTTGGGGGATACGCAGTATTTT. This translates into CASSGDPLGDTQYF.

This chain uses TRBV19 with TRBJ1-1, with D possibly TRBD1 on 5 matching bases. Per germline, CDR1 LNHDA and CDR2 SQIVND (reference sequence). Trimming left V 5 bases short and J 1 base short, with 11 bases between. CDR3 length equals 14 residues. The DNA for the CDR3 is TGTGCCAGTAGTCTATATACAGGGAACACTGAAGCTTTCTTT. It is translated as CASSLYTGNTEAFF.

The J gene is TRBJ1-5, the V gene TRBV27; D is unresolved. Trimming stripped 4 bases from V and 0 bases from J, with 13 bases between. The CDR3 extends over 16 amino acids. Germline V CDR1 and CDR2: MNHEY, SMNVEV (reference sequence). CDR3 region: CASSSNSVYSNQPQHF. CDR3 sequence (DNA): TGTGCCAGCAGTTCGAACAGCGTTTATAGCAATCAGCCCCAGCATTTT.

This clone was detected only once. V usage is TRBV2 and J usage is TRBJ2-1; a possible D gene is TRBD2 (6 bases). The CDR3 is made up of 13 amino acids. CDR1 and CDR2 from the germline V gene are SNHLY and FYNNEI. V lost 6 bases to trimming and J lost 5 bases, with 11 bases between them. The CDR3 loop reads CASRILAHNEQFF. CDR3 nucleotide sequence: TGTGCCAGCAGAATACTAGCTCACAATGAGCAGTTCTTC.

This clone was observed once. This chain links TRBV5-1 with TRBJ2-7; 11 bases map to TRBD1. The J segment lost 9 bases and the V segment lost 1 base, leaving 12 bases of the junction unmatched. From germline, CDR1 is SGHRS and CDR2 YFSETQ. The CDR3 spans 16 residues. This chain's CDR3 is CASSLSPGQGVSRQYF. CDR3 in DNA: TGCGCCAGCAGCTTGTCTCCGGGACAGGGGGTATCAAGGCAGTACTTC.

This chain links TRBV5-1 with TRBJ2-7, with 7 bases matching TRBD1. Looked up from germline, CDR1 is SGHRS and CDR2 is YFSETQ. The CDR3 runs 15 residues. V lost 1 base and J lost 2; bases outside the gene matches: 6. The CDR3 DNA follows: TGCGCCAGCAGCTTGTCGGGACAGTGGCCCTACGAGCAGTACTTC. Translating it yields CASSLSGQWPYEQYF.

CDR3 region: CASSQGWGAGVGETQYF. The CDR3 nucleotides read TGCGCCAGCAGCCAAGGGTGGGGAGCGGGAGTAGGGGAGACCCAGTACTTC. The chain combines TRBV4-1 with TRBJ2-5; 8 bases agree with TRBD2. CDR1 MGHRA and CDR2 YSYEKL come from the germline V gene. The CDR3 spans 17 residues. J was trimmed by 5 bases and V by 1 base; bases with no gene match: 12.

The rearrangement joins TRBV11-2 to TRBJ2-2, with unresolved D. Germline V gene data show CDR1 as SGHAT and CDR2 as FQNNGV. V dropped 5 bases and J dropped 4 bases, with 11 bases sitting between them. The CDR3 runs 14 residues. CDR3 protein: CASSPPLGTGELFF. The CDR3 DNA reads as TGTGCCAGCAGCCCCCCCTTGGGCACCGGGGAGCTGTTTTTT.

The V gene is TRBV7-9, the J gene TRBJ1-1; TRBD1 agrees at 9 bases. J was trimmed by 0 bases and V by 5 bases; bases with no gene match: 7. CDR3 length: 16 amino acids. Germline V gene sequence: CDR1 SEHNR, CDR2 FQNEAQ (reference sequence). CDR3 in DNA: TGTGCCAGCAGCCGGGGGACAGGGTGGATGAACACTGAAGCTTTCTTT. Translation: CASSRGTGWMNTEAFF.